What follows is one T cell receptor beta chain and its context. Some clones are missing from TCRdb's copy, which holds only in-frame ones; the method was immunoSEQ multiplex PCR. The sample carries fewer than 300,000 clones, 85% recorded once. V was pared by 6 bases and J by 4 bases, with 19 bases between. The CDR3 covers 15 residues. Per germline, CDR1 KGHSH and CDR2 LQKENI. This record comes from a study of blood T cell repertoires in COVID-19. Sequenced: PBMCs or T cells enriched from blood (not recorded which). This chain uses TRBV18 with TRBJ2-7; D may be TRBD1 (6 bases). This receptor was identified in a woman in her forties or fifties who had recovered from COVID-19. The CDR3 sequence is CASSTPVDRPYEQYF. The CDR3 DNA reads TGTGCCAGCTCGACACCGGTCGACAGGCCGTACGAGCAGTACTTC.